Listed here are 21 T cell receptor beta chains from one sample, sequenced in a study of T cells in Graves' hyperthyroidism and ophthalmopathy. RNA transcripts yielded amplified TCR beta CDR3 regions. When the TCR CDR3 underwent first-round RT-PCR, the HTBI primer set was used. TCRdb fed the multiplex PCR reads into MiXCR, producing one record per CDR3 protein. The sample has 490,000 or so distinct CDR3 sequences, 15% to 20% seen once. Input material: blood. The origin of the receptors is a woman aged 30 to 39 with Graves' ophthalmopathy.

The sample holds a few counts of this clonotype. V is TRBV5-1 and J is TRBJ2-7, with unresolved D. The CDR3 covers 12 residues. Looked up from germline, CDR1 is SGHRS and CDR2 is YFSETQ. Deletions cut 7 bases from V and 2 bases from J, with 10 bases between. CDR3 in DNA: TGCGCCAGCTTCGGGCCGACCTACGAGCAGTACTTC. Its translation: CASFGPTYEQYF.

The table lists this clonotype with many counts. The chain uses TRBV30 and TRBJ1-1; unclear D gene. The CDR3 runs 12 residues. V was shortened by 5 bases and J by 0 bases, with 7 bases between the two germline ends. Germline CDR1 and CDR2: GTSNPN and SVGIG (reference sequence). CDR3 protein: CAWGRMNTEAFF. The CDR3 DNA follows: TGTGCCTGGGGGCGGATGAACACTGAAGCTTTCTTT.

This clonotype was recorded a few times. The J gene is TRBJ1-2, the V gene TRBV28; D possibly corresponds to TRBD1 (5 bases). The V end was cut by 5 bases, the J end by 7 bases, with 23 bases between. Germline V lookup: CDR1 MDHEN, CDR2 SYDVKM. This CDR3 is built from 16 residues. The CDR3 loop is CASSPTVAGWKSGYTF. In DNA form, the CDR3 reads TGTGCCAGCAGTCCGACAGTCGCCGGGTGGAAGTCTGGCTACACCTTC.

The chain joins TRBV20-1 to TRBJ2-5; 8 bases line up with TRBD2. CDR1 is DFQATT, CDR2 SNEGSKA, per germline (reference sequence). This CDR3 contains 17 residues. The V and J ends lost 2 bases and 0 bases, in that order; junction bases with no gene match: 11. CDR3 sequence: CSARPCSGISYQETQYF. CDR3 DNA: TGCAGTGCTAGACCCTGTAGCGGGATCTCGTACCAAGAGACCCAGTACTTC.

This clonotype was seen a few times. This chain links TRBV28 with TRBJ2-2, with 8 nucleotides matching TRBD1. The CDR3 totals 15 residues. V lost 3 bases to trimming and J lost 4 bases; unmatched junction nucleotides: 4. Germline-derived CDR1 and CDR2 are MDHEN and SYDVKM. The CDR3 nucleotides read TGTGCCAGCAGTTTCAGGGGGCGCATCACCGGGGAGCTGTTTTTT. This encodes CASSFRGRITGELFF. The variable domain in full, completed from reference TRBV28 and TRBJ2-2, reads DVKVTQSSRYLVKRTGEKVFLECVQDMDHENMFWYRQDPGLGLRLIYFSYDVKMKEKGDIPEGYSVSREKKERFSLILESASTNQTSMYLCASSFRGRITGELFFGEGSRLTVL.

The chain uses TRBV11-2 and TRBJ2-5, with 9 bases identical to TRBD1. CDR1 SGHAT and CDR2 FQNNGV come from the germline V gene. The CDR3 is 15 amino acids. Trimming took 5 bases from V and 1 from J; bases not matched to a gene: 5. The CDR3 bases are TGTGCCAGCAGCCCCACAGGGGGCTCCCAAGAGACCCAGTACTTC. It codes for CASSPTGGSQETQYF.

This clonotype turned up a few times. The rearrangement links TRBV24-1 to TRBJ2-1; D gene uncertain. Trimming took 4 bases from V and 7 from J, leaving 16 bases between them. CDR3 length: 15 residues. The germline CDR1 and CDR2 sequences are KGHDR and SFDVKD. The CDR3 here is CATSEPRASLNEQFF. CDR3 sequence (DNA): TGTGCCACCAGTGAGCCTCGAGCTAGTTTGAATGAGCAGTTCTTC.

This clonotype was recorded only once. This chain uses TRBV14 with TRBJ2-7; no firm D call. This CDR3 contains 12 residues. V lost 8 bases, J lost 0 bases, and 8 bases lay in between. The germline V gene encodes CDR1 SGHDN and CDR2 FVKESK. The CDR3 DNA is TGTGCCAGCGGCCCCGACTCCTACGAGCAGTACTTC. It yields the protein CASGPDSYEQYF.

This clonotype was seen ten or more times. This rearrangement joins TRBV12-3 or TRBV12-4 to TRBJ2-7; 9 nucleotides line up with TRBD1. V was pared by 3 bases and J by 1 base, with 10 bases of the junction left unmatched. The CDR3 is 17 residues long. The CDR3 nucleotides read TGTGCCAGCAGTTTCCAGGGACAGGGCGATCTGTCCTACGAGCAGTACTTC. Residues: CASSFQGQGDLSYEQYF.

This clonotype occurred many times. The chain recombines TRBV6-2 or TRBV6-3 with TRBJ2-7; 9 bases line up with TRBD1. Germline values: CDR1 MNHEY, CDR2 SVGEGT. Unmatched junction bases numbered 11, after V lost 10 bases and J lost 1 base. The CDR3 contains 15 residues. CDR3 sequence (DNA): TGTGCCATCCACGATACGGGACAGGGATCCTACGAGCAGTACTTC. Residues: CAIHDTGQGSYEQYF.

The chain uses TRBV15 and TRBJ2-3; 7 bases are a match to TRBD2. V was pared by 5 bases and J by 2 bases, with 16 bases of the junction left unmatched. This CDR3 is 18 amino acids long. Germline V lookup: CDR1 LNHNV, CDR2 YYDKDF (reference sequence). CDR3 nucleotide sequence: TGTGCCACCAGCCTACTCCCCCCGGGGGACTACGACACAGATACGCAGTATTTT. This encodes CATSLLPPGDYDTDTQYF.

This sequence joins TRBV12-3 or TRBV12-4 and TRBJ2-5, with a tentative D call TRBD1 (5 bases). This CDR3 is 15 amino acids long. The V gene lost 3 bases and the J gene lost 1 base, with 12 bases spanning the gap. CDR3 protein: CASSFGTGPQETQYF. The CDR3, as DNA: TGTGCCAGCAGTTTTGGTACAGGACCCCAAGAGACCCAGTACTTC.

On this clonotype: The conserved closing phenylalanine or tryptophan is absent in this CDR3, likely reflecting a read error. This chain connects TRBV29-1 to TRBJ2-7; D remains ambiguous. Germline V gene lookup returns CDR1 SQVTM and CDR2 ANQGSEA. Trimming shortened V by 0 bases and J by 2 bases, and 17 bases separated the two germline ends. The CDR3 runs to 16 residues. DNA of the CDR3: TGCAGCGTTGAAGATAGGAACAGCACGCAACCCTACGAGCAGTACCTC. It codes for CSVEDRNSTQPYEQYL.

This clonotype has only a few counts. This sequence joins TRBV13 and TRBJ1-2; D remains unclear. The CDR3 consists of 14 residues. In germline, CDR1 is PRHDT, CDR2 FYEKMQ (reference sequence). V was pared by 2 bases and J by 0 bases, with 7 bases between. CDR3 sequence (DNA): TGTGCCAGCAGCTTACGTTCTCCTAACTATGGCTACACCTTC. Translation: CASSLRSPNYGYTF.

This chain connects TRBV29-1 to TRBJ2-3; D possibly corresponds to TRBD2 (6 bases). The CDR3 covers 12 residues. V was cut by 4 bases and J by 5 bases, with 10 bases left in between. Per the germline V gene, CDR1 is SQVTM and CDR2 is ANQGSEA. The CDR3, as DNA: TGCAGCGTTGGGGGGGACGGAGATACGCAGTATTTT. It is translated as CSVGGDGDTQYF.

This clonotype was observed many times. The rearrangement links TRBV20-1 to TRBJ2-2; 11 bases are shared with TRBD2. V shed 6 bases and J 2 bases; nucleotides not matched to a gene: 8. From germline, CDR1 is DFQATT and CDR2 SNEGSKA (reference sequence). The CDR3 runs 16 residues. CDR3 bases: TGCAGTGCCAGTACTACTAGCGGGAGAAACACCGGGGAGCTGTTTTTT. Translation gives CSASTTSGRNTGELFF.

The V gene is TRBV6-5, the J gene TRBJ1-1, with D hard to call. This CDR3 has 13 amino acids. V lost 2 bases and J 1 base, leaving 5 bases between the germline ends. The germline CDR1 and CDR2 sequences are MNHEY and SVGAGI. This CDR3 is CASSYHQNTEAFF. The CDR3 DNA is TGTGCCAGCAGTTACCACCAGAACACTGAAGCTTTCTTT.

This clonotype was counted many times. The chain couples TRBV11-1 to TRBJ1-1; weak D call: TRBD1 (6 bases). Trimming stripped 5 bases from V and 5 bases from J, with 18 bases between. Germline CDR1 reads SGHAT; CDR2 reads FQDESV (reference sequence). The CDR3 totals 15 residues. CDR3: CASSLSFNRVTEAFF. The CDR3 DNA reads as TGTGCCAGCAGCCTATCATTTAACAGGGTAACTGAAGCTTTCTTT.

The chain uses TRBV4-3 and TRBJ2-5; D is possibly TRBD1 (6 bases). The germline gives CDR1 LGHNA, CDR2 YSLEER. The V end lost 3 bases, the J end lost 3 bases, and 20 bases lay between the germline ends. The CDR3 runs 17 residues. The DNA of the CDR3 is TGCGCCAGCAGCCAGTCTCCTTTTGGGGGCCCAAAAGAGACCCAGTACTTC. Amino acid sequence: CASSQSPFGGPKETQYF.

This clonotype appeared a few times. The V gene is TRBV12-3 or TRBV12-4, the J gene TRBJ2-1, with unresolved D. This CDR3 is 11 amino acids long. V lost 3 bases, J lost 8 bases, and 5 bases lay in between. This CDR3 is CASSFSHEQFF. The CDR3 DNA follows: TGTGCCAGCAGTTTCTCCCATGAGCAGTTCTTC.

This clonotype came up many times. The V gene is TRBV7-2, the J gene TRBJ2-7, with TRBD1 identical over 11 bases. CDR1 is SGHTA, CDR2 FQGNSA, per germline. The CDR3 totals 16 residues. J gave up 6 bases and V 4 bases, and 11 bases lay outside the gene matches. CDR3 sequence: CASSSPGTGGSLEQYF. For the CDR3, the DNA is TGTGCCAGCAGCTCCCCCGGGACAGGGGGTTCCCTCGAGCAGTACTTC.